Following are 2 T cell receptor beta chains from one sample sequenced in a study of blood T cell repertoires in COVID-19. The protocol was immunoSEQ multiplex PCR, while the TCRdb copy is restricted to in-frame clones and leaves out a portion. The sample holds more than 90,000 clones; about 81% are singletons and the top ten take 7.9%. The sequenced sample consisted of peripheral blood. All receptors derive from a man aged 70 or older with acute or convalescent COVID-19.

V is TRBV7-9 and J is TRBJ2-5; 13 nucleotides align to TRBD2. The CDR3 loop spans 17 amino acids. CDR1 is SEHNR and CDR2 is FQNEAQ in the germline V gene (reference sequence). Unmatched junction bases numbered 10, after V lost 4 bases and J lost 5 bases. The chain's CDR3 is CASSSQGLAGDIETQYF. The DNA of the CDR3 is TGTGCCAGCAGCTCCCAAGGACTAGCGGGAGATATTGAGACCCAGTACTTC.

CDR3: CSATTDSFNTEAFF. CDR3 DNA: TGCAGCGCCACCACGGACAGTTTCAACACTGAAGCTTTCTTT. The chain recombines TRBV29-1 with TRBJ1-1; the D gene is possibly TRBD1 (6 bases). V lost 7 bases and J lost 2, with 17 bases in between. CDR3 length: 14 amino acids. CDR1 and CDR2 from the germline V gene are SQVTM and ANQGSEA. Full variable domain (rest looked up from reference TRBV29-1 and TRBJ1-1): SAVISQKPSRDICQRGTSLTIQCQVDSQVTMMFWYRQQPGQSLTLIATANQGSEATYESGFVIDKFPISRPNLTFSTLTVSNMSPEDSSIYLCSATTDSFNTEAFFGQGTRLTVV.